The source of this T cell receptor beta chain is a study of T cells in women clearing cervical HPV infection. On the study more broadly: Blood came at first lesion visit for cases, post-clearance for controls. Overall study results and limits: Associations may precede or follow infection; HPV-specific or memory T cells were not isolated.

CDR1 and CDR2 from the germline V gene are SNHLY and FYNNEI. Trimming pared 2 bases from V and 7 bases from J, leaving 11 bases between. The CDR3 totals 14 residues. Some clones are missing from TCRdb's copy, which holds only in-frame ones; the method was immunoSEQ multiplex PCR. This repertoire includes about 24,000 clones. About this clone: Its target is unknown. The read ends 3 residues shy of where the CDR3 ends; the end is completed using the germline J gene.

This TCR was sampled from a woman aged 18-70 years with a cervical HPV16 infection that either progressed to CIN3+ or cleared (not recorded which). What was sequenced was blood buffy coat. The chain carries TRBV2 and TRBJ2-2; possibly TRBD1 for D (5 bases). The part of the CDR3 DNA that was read is TGTGCCAGCAGTGAAATGACAGTGAACGGGGAG. It encodes CASSEMTVNGE. The entire CDR3 is CASSEMTVNGELFF.